This TCR beta chain was recovered during a study of cytomegalovirus exposure and HLA in healthy donors. The primer mix had 60 Vbeta and 13 Jbeta primers. Sequencing was performed with immunoSEQ multiplex PCR; in TCRdb, only in-frame clones are kept and a portion is missing. The sample lists fewer than 90,000 clones, around four fifths occurring once. V was cut by 2 bases and J by 2 bases, with 7 bases left in between. The CDR3 length is 13 residues. CDR1 and CDR2 (germline): GTSNPN, SVGIG (reference sequence). Source material: PBMCs. The chain couples TRBV30 to TRBJ1-5, with unresolved D. The clonotype comes from a man aged 25 to 40 in good health and CMV-seropositive. For the CDR3, the DNA is TGTGCCTGGAGTCCCGCGGGCAATCAGCCCCAGCATTTT. Residues: CAWSPAGNQPQHF.